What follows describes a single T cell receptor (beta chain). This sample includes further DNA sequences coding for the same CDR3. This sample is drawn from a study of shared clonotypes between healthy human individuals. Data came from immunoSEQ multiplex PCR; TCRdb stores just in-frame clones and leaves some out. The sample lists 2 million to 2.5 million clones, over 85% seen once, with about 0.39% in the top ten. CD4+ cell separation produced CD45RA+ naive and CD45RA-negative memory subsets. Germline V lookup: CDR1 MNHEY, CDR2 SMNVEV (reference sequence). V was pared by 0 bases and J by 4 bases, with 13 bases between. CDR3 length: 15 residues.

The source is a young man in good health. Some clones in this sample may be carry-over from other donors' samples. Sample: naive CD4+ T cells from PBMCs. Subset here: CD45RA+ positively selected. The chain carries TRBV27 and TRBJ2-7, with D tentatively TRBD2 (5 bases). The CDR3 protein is CASSLSSGRAYEQYF. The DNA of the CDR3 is TGTGCCAGCAGTTTATCAAGTGGGAGAGCTTACGAGCAGTACTTC.